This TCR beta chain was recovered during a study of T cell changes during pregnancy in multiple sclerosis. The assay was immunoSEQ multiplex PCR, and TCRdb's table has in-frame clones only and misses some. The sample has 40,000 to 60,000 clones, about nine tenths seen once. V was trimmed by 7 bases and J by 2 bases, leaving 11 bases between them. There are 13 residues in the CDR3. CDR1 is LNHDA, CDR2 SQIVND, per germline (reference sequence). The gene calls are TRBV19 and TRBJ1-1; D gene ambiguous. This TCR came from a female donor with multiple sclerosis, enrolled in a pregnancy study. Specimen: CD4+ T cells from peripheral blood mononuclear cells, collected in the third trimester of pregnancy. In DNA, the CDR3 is TGTGCCAGTAATAGAGGTGGAAACACTGAAGCTTTCTTT. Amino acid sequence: CASNRGGNTEAFF.